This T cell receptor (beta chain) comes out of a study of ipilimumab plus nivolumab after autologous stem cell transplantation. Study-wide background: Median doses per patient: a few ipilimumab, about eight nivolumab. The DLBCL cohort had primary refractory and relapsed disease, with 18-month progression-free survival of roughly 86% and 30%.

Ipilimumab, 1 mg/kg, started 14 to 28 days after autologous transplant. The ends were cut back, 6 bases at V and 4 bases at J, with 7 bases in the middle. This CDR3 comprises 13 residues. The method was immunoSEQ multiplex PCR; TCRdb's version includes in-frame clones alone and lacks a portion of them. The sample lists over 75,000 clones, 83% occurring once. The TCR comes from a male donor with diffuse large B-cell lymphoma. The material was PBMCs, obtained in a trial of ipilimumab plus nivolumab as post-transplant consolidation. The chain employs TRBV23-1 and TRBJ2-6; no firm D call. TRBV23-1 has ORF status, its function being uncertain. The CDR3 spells CASSYQGANVLTF. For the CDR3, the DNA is TGCGCCAGCAGCTACCAGGGGGCCAACGTCCTGACTTTC.